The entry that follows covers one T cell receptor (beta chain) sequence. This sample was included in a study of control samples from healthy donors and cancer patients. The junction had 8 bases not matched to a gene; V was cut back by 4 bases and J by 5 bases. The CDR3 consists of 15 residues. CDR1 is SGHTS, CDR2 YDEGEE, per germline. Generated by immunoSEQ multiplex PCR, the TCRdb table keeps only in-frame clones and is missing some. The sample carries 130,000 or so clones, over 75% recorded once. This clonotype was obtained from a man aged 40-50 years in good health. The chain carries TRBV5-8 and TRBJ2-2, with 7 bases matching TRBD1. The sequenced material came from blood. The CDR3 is CASSRGQRGTGELFF. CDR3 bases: TGTGCCAGCAGCAGGGGACAGAGGGGGACCGGGGAGCTGTTTTTT.